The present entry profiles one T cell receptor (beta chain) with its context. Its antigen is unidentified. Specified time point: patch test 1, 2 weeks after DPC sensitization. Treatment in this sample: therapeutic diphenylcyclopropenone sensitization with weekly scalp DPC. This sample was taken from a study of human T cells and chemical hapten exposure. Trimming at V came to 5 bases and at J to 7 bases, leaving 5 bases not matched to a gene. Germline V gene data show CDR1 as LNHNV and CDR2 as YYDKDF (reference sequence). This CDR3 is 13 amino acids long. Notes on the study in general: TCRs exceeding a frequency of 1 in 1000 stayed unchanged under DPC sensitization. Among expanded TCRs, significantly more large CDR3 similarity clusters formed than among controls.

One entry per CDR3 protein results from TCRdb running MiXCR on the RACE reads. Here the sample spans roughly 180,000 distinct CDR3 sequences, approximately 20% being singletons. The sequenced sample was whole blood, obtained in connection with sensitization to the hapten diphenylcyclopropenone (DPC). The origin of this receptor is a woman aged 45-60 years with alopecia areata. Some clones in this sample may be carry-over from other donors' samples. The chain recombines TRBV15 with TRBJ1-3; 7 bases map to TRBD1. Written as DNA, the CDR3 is TGTGCCACCAGCCCGGGCAGGGGGAACACCATATATTTT. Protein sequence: CATSPGRGNTIYF.